The rows below give T cell receptor beta chains drawn from one sample of a study of T cell responses to AZD1222 COVID-19 vaccine. Generated by immunoSEQ multiplex PCR, the TCRdb table keeps only in-frame clones and is missing some. The sample carries more than 110,000 clones, 85% to 95% recorded once. This specimen consisted of peripheral blood, obtained on day 0 of AZD1222 vaccination. The receptor source for this set is an adult in good health. Both conserved end residues are part of each CDR3. A D gene is named only where the DNA matches it firmly. A row's size may be missing; if present it is once, few, many or a size class.

v_gene	j_gene	d_gene	abundance	CDR3nt	CDR3aa
TRBV18	TRBJ2-1	NA	NA	TGTGCCAGCTCACCACTGGCAGAGTACAATGAGCAGTTCTTC	CASSPLAEYNEQFF
TRBV2	TRBJ2-7	TRBD1	NA	TGTGCCAGCAGATGGTGGGGGACGGGACAGACCTACGAGCAGTACTTC	CASRWWGTGQTYEQYF
TRBV24-1	TRBJ2-1	NA	NA	TGTGCCACCAGTGTGACAGGCGGGCATGAGCAGTTCTTC	CATSVTGGHEQFF
TRBV29-1	TRBJ1-1	NA	NA	TGCAGCGTAGACGGACAGCTACTGAACACTGAAGCTTTCTTT	CSVDGQLLNTEAFF
TRBV30	TRBJ1-3	TRBD1	once	TGTGCCTGGAGTCCAGGGGACAGGGGAGATTATGGAAACACCATATATTTT	CAWSPGDRGDYGNTIYF
TRBV29-1	TRBJ1-2	NA	NA	TGCAGCGTTGTGAAGGTGGGCCCAGGGGGCTACACCTTC	CSVVKVGPGGYTF
TRBV11-2	TRBJ2-1	NA	NA	TGTGCCAGCAGCTTAGATCCCCATCGGGCCGGGGACCATGAGCAGTTCTTC	CASSLDPHRAGDHEQFF
TRBV9	TRBJ1-1	TRBD1	few	TGTGCCAGCAGCGTAGATTCAGGGGGAACTGAAGCTTTCTTT	CASSVDSGGTEAFF
TRBV5-1	TRBJ2-2	TRBD1	NA	TGCGCCAGCAGCATTGACCGGGACAGGGGAACCGGGGAGCTGTTTTTT	CASSIDRDRGTGELFF
TRBV20-1	TRBJ1-2	NA	NA	TGCAGTGCTAGTGACACTAACTATGGCTACACCTTC	CSASDTNYGYTF
TRBV5-1	TRBJ2-1	TRBD2	once	TGCGCCAGCAGCTTGGTAGCGGGAGTTATTCATGAGCAGTTCTTC	CASSLVAGVIHEQFF
TRBV18	TRBJ2-1	NA	NA	TGTGCCAGCTCGACAAGGGAAGCCAATGAGCAGTTCTTC	CASSTREANEQFF
TRBV3-1/TRBV3-2	TRBJ2-1	TRBD2	NA	TGTGCCAGCAGCCATCTAACCCCCCTAGGACTAGCGGGAGAGTTCAATGAGCAGTTCTTC	CASSHLTPLGLAGEFNEQFF
TRBV6-1	TRBJ2-3	TRBD2	NA	TGTGCCAGCAGTGAAGAAGGCGGGAGCGCAGATACGCAGTATTTT	CASSEEGGSADTQYF
TRBV28	TRBJ2-2	NA	NA	TGTGCCAGCAAGGTCGGGTGGAACACCGGGGAGCTGTTTTTT	CASKVGWNTGELFF
TRBV6-6	TRBJ2-1	TRBD1	NA	TGTGCCAGCAGTTACCGGGACAGGGACAATGAGCAGTTCTTC	CASSYRDRDNEQFF
TRBV7-9	TRBJ2-7	NA	NA	TGTGCCAGCAGCTTAGCGTTGGGAGAGGCAGCCTACGAGCAGTACTTC	CASSLALGEAAYEQYF
TRBV1	TRBJ1-1	NA	NA	TGCACCAGCAGCCAAGCAGGGCTGGACACTGAAGCTTTCTTT	CTSSQAGLDTEAFF
TRBV2	TRBJ1-2	NA	NA	TGTGCCAGCACACCACGGGGGGTCGGCTACACCTTC	CASTPRGVGYTF
TRBV7-3	TRBJ1-4	NA	few	TGTGCCAGCAGCCTAAACGGGGGAGGAGAGGAAAAACTGTTTTTT	CASSLNGGGEEKLFF
TRBV6-5	TRBJ2-1	NA	NA	TGTGCCAGCAGTTACTCGAAGCTAACCAATGAGCAGTTCTTC	CASSYSKLTNEQFF
TRBV20-1	TRBJ1-1	NA	NA	TGCAGTGCTCCATTTGGCGCTGAAGCTTTCTTT	CSAPFGAEAFF
TRBV18	TRBJ1-2	NA	NA	TGTGCCAGCTCACCACGGCAGGCTGGCTACACCTTC	CASSPRQAGYTF
TRBV9	TRBJ2-3	TRBD1	NA	TGTGCCAGCAGCGTATACCCCTCGACAGGGTTTGGTAGTGATACGCAGTATTTT	CASSVYPSTGFGSDTQYF
TRBV14	TRBJ2-2	TRBD1	NA	TGTGCCAGCGGACAGGTTCGCGGGGAGCTGTTTTTT	CASGQVRGELFF
TRBV5-1	TRBJ1-6	NA	NA	TGCGCCAGCAGCTTAATTGCCAGGGGAGGAAATTCACCCCTCCACTTT	CASSLIARGGNSPLHF
TRBV29-1	TRBJ1-1	NA	NA	TGCAGCGTTGACAGGGCGGGCGGCACTGAAGCTTTCTTT	CSVDRAGGTEAFF